One and the same sample provided the 16 T cell receptor beta chains below, sequenced in a study of shared clonotypes between healthy human individuals. The protocol was immunoSEQ multiplex PCR, while the TCRdb copy is restricted to in-frame clones and leaves out a portion. The table lists 1.6 million or so clones, around 97% of them singletons. Sequencing was performed on naive CD4+ T cells sorted from blood. As for subset: CD45RA+ positively selected. The origin of the receptors is a man younger than 40 in good health.

The rearrangement links TRBV19 to TRBJ2-2; D is perhaps TRBD2 (5 bases). The CDR3 consists of 14 residues. V lost 6 bases to trimming and J lost 4 bases, with 12 bases between them. The germline V gene has CDR1 LNHDA and CDR2 SQIVND (reference sequence). The CDR3 nucleotides are TGTGCCAGTAGACTAGGAGGAGGCACCGGGGAGCTGTTTTTT. It yields the protein CASRLGGGTGELFF.

The V and J genes are TRBV14 and TRBJ2-7; no clear D gene. The V gene lost 4 bases and the J gene lost 4 bases, with 8 bases spanning the gap. Per the germline V gene, CDR1 is SGHDN and CDR2 is FVKESK. CDR3 size: 12 residues. The CDR3 loop reads CASSRSSYEQYF. The CDR3 DNA reads TGTGCCAGCAGCCGGTCGAGTTACGAGCAGTACTTC.

This clone has just a few counts. Within the sample, other DNA sequences also encode this same CDR3. The chain is built from TRBV20-1 and TRBJ2-5, with no clear D. The CDR3 is 10 residues long. Looked up from germline, CDR1 is DFQATT and CDR2 is SNEGSKA (reference sequence). Deletions cut 3 bases from V and 3 bases from J, with 2 bases between. Written as DNA, the CDR3 is TGCAGTGCTAGTAAAGAGACCCAGTACTTC. Translated, it gives CSASKETQYF.

V gene TRBV11-2 combines with J gene TRBJ2-1, with a possible D match to TRBD2 (6 bases). This CDR3 has 12 residues. Germline-derived CDR1 and CDR2 are SGHAT and FQNNGV. V shed 8 bases and J shed 7 bases, with 12 bases lying between them. The CDR3 here is CASSAGLNEQFF. The DNA of the CDR3 is TGTGCCAGCTCCGCGGGGTTGAATGAGCAGTTCTTC.

The J gene is TRBJ1-1, the V gene TRBV7-3; D may be TRBD1 (5 bases). The CDR3 is 15 residues long. V lost 5 bases and J 1 base, leaving 14 bases between the germline ends. CDR1 is SGHTA, CDR2 FQGTGA, per germline. The CDR3 loop reads CASSPRGRENTEAFF. Here the CDR3 DNA reads TGTGCCAGCAGCCCGAGGGGCAGGGAGAACACTGAAGCTTTCTTT.

J is TRBJ2-1 and V is TRBV10-1; 10 bases are shared with TRBD1. Trimming at V came to 4 bases and at J to 7 bases, leaving 10 bases not matched to a gene. This CDR3 is 16 amino acids long. Germline V gene data show CDR1 as WNHNN and CDR2 as SYGVQD (reference sequence). The CDR3: CASSAPGQGLWNEQFF. The CDR3 nucleotides read TGCGCCAGCAGTGCACCGGGACAGGGGCTCTGGAATGAGCAGTTCTTC.

This chain joins TRBV11-2 and TRBJ1-4, with D tentatively TRBD1 (5 bases). Trimming shortened V by 5 bases and J by 3 bases, and 13 bases separated the two germline ends. This CDR3 has 15 amino acids. Germline-derived CDR1 and CDR2 are SGHAT and FQNNGV. CDR3 region: CASSPTGWANEKLFF. The CDR3 DNA sequence: TGTGCCAGCAGCCCCACAGGCTGGGCTAATGAAAAACTGTTTTTT. The whole variable domain, remainder taken from reference TRBV11-2 and TRBJ1-4, is EAGVAQSPRYKIIEKRQSVAFWCNPISGHATLYWYQQILGQGPKLLIQFQNNGVVDDSQLPKDRFSAERLKGVDSTLKIQPAKLEDSAVYLCASSPTGWANEKLFFGSGTQLSVL.

The rearrangement uses TRBV6-5 and TRBJ1-2; D not resolved. Per the germline V gene, CDR1 is MNHEY and CDR2 is SVGAGI. This CDR3 is built from 15 residues. Trimming removed 0 bases at V and 1 base at J, with 9 bases between. The CDR3 sequence: CASSYSSGGNYGYTF. In DNA, the CDR3 is TGTGCCAGCAGTTACTCCTCGGGCGGTAACTATGGCTACACCTTC.

The J gene is TRBJ2-7, the V gene TRBV7-2; 8 nucleotides agree with TRBD1. The V gene's germline CDR1 is SGHTA and CDR2 FQGNSA. The CDR3 consists of 16 residues. V trimming: 0 bases; J trimming: 2 bases; junction bases outside the gene matches: 6. Here the CDR3 DNA reads TGTGCCAGCAGCTTAGCTTGGCAGGGGGCGACCTACGAGCAGTACTTC. It translates to CASSLAWQGATYEQYF.

The V gene is TRBV25-1, the J gene TRBJ2-3, with a weak D call TRBD1 (6 bases). From germline, CDR1 is MGHDK and CDR2 SYGVNS. The CDR3 is made up of 17 amino acids. V was cut by 1 base and J by 0 bases, with 14 bases left in between. CDR3 nucleotide sequence: TGTGCCAGCAGTGAATGGTCAGGGGCACAAAGCACAGATACGCAGTATTTT. This translates into CASSEWSGAQSTDTQYF.

For this clone: Other nucleotide sequences in the sample specify the same CDR3. The chain recombines TRBV5-1 with TRBJ2-7; possibly TRBD1 for D (5 bases). The CDR3 consists of 12 residues. Looked up from germline, CDR1 is SGHRS and CDR2 is YFSETQ. The V end lost 0 bases, the J end lost 7 bases, and 8 bases lay between the germline ends. Written as DNA, the CDR3 is TGCGCCAGCAGCTTGGAGGGGAATGAGCAGTACTTC. It is translated as CASSLEGNEQYF.

The chain has TRBV5-1 and TRBJ1-4; 7 nucleotides match TRBD1. Germline V gives CDR1 SGHRS, CDR2 YFSETQ. The junction had 3 bases not matched to a gene; V was cut back by 5 bases and J by 5 bases. The CDR3 totals 13 residues. The CDR3 reads CASRTGPNEKLFF. Written as DNA, the CDR3 is TGCGCCAGCAGGACAGGGCCGAATGAAAAACTGTTTTTT.

The genes are TRBV29-1 and TRBJ2-1; D not resolved. Germline V lookup: CDR1 SQVTM, CDR2 ANQGSEA. This CDR3 region has 13 residues. The V and J ends lost 1 base and 4 bases respectively, with 8 bases between them. CDR3 bases: TGCAGCGTTGAAGTCTTACAGTACAATGAGCAGTTCTTC. Protein: CSVEVLQYNEQFF.

J is TRBJ2-5 and V is TRBV7-2, with D possibly matching TRBD2 (6 bases). The CDR3 extends over 15 amino acids. The germline V gene has CDR1 SGHTA and CDR2 FQGNSA. V dropped 5 bases and J dropped 5 bases, with 18 bases sitting between them. The CDR3 protein is CASSPRASVRETQYF. CDR3 DNA sequence: TGTGCCAGCAGCCCTAGGGCTAGCGTGAGGGAGACCCAGTACTTC.

Only one count was recorded for this clone. The chain is built from TRBV28 and TRBJ1-5; possible D gene TRBD1, 5 bases. Germline V lookup: CDR1 MDHEN, CDR2 SYDVKM. The germline V and J ends were trimmed by 9 bases and 1 base, with 10 bases remaining between them. CDR3 size: 13 residues. The CDR3 nucleotides are TGTGCCAGTGTGGGACGGAGCAATCAGCCCCAGCATTTT. This sequence encodes CASVGRSNQPQHF.

The rearrangement joins TRBV2 to TRBJ2-7; D possibly corresponds to TRBD1 (6 bases). Trimming took 4 bases from V and 4 from J, leaving 8 bases between them. Germline loops: CDR1 SNHLY, CDR2 FYNNEI. This CDR3 has 12 residues. This CDR3 reads CASSADRYEQYF. CDR3 nucleotides: TGTGCCAGCAGTGCTGACAGGTACGAGCAGTACTTC.